This TCR beta chain was recorded in a study of T cell responses to AZD1222 COVID-19 vaccine (dated by TCRdb to the early 2020s). Background for the entire study: TCR sequencing covered roughly 230 trial participants: 200 to 220 given two doses of AZD1222 and 26 given two doses of MenACWY control vaccine. Trial participants were enrolled by age into subgroups of 18-55, 56-69 and 70-plus years, and 148, 28 and 57 TCR-sequenced participants, respectively, were included in these subgroups.

The research as a whole found: After two AZD1222 doses, spike-specific TCR breadth and depth were significantly higher than at day 0 and than in MenACWY recipients. Because no day 14 peak-response samples were available, the repertoires could be characterized only after the peak T cell response. The 56-69-year group was small, and its depth increase did not reach significance, likely because of low power. Vaccine-associated CD4 TCRs spanned the whole spike protein, with dominant responses in regions 160-218 and 743-854. Reportedly, almost half of the unique spike-specific TCRs recognized epitopes lying outside the regions that are mutated in the B.1.351 and B.1.1.7 variants. Most participants were white British and females outnumbered males, and the authors suggested that clonal diversity may have been underestimated. Conclusions about previously exposed vaccinees are limited, since just six AZD1222 recipients were seropositive for SARS-CoV-2 at baseline.

The CDR3 regions of human TCRbeta chains were analyzed by immunosequencing. Per the original workflow: TCRs in the repertoires were compared against a reference library of SARS-CoV-2-specific TCRs that had been generated with the MIRA antigen-specificity platform. Breadth was defined as the fraction of unique TCRs that were SARS-CoV-2-associated. Depth was defined as the fraction of total T cells that were SARS-CoV-2-associated. Using the MIRA data, every spike-specific TCR was mapped to the spike region that the TCR reacted to and assigned to either a CD4 or a CD8 class. Log10-transformed breadth and depth values were compared by one-way ANOVA with Sidak's multiple comparisons tests. As stored in TCRdb, this immuneACCESS dataset retains in-frame rearrangements with V and J assigned. A fraction of the clones does not appear; measured against another copy, unresolved V genes explain less than half of the discrepancy, and the remainder lacks a known reason. That table supplies the V and J calls and clone size; D and trimming were determined from the DNA. This sample comprises around 110,000 clones, nearly 90% of them detected only once. The top ten clones comprise 4.5% to 5.5% of the sample.

A few counts support this clone. What antigen it recognizes has not been identified. No base quality values were provided; no much bigger clone lies one nucleotide off. The sample's time point, from its label and the paper: about 28 days (+/-7) after the second vaccine dose. Because spike-specific TCR depth and breadth did not differ between the two schedules, AZD1222 recipients who got a second dose at roughly 4 weeks were pooled with those who got a second dose at roughly 12 weeks. The vaccinee samples were drawn from two UK trials, COV001 and COV002, one of which was a single-blind randomized controlled phase 2/3 trial testing AZD1222 (ChAdOx1 nCoV-19) in healthy adults. Trial participant PBMC samples were collected at day 0 and day 28 after the second dose for TCRbeta chain sequencing. The V and J ends are trimmed by 3 bases and 0 bases, leaving 11 bases between them. From its cysteine to its phenylalanine, the CDR3 spans 16 amino acids. The sequence is cut down to CDR3 DNA, 48 bases in frame from base 1. The germline V gene provides CDR1 KGHSH and CDR2 LQKENI.

This clonotype was sampled from an adult who received the AZD1222 COVID-19 vaccine. Sequenced material: peripheral blood, taken 28 days after the second AZD1222 dose. The sequence links TRBV18 to TRBJ1-4; a tentative D call is TRBD1 (5 bases match). The CDR3 reads CASSPGTRSTNEKLFF. The DNA reads TGTGCCAGCTCACCGGGGACCCGGTCAACTAATGAAAAACTGTTTTTT.